A selection of T cell receptor beta chains follows, all from one sample in a study of shared clonotypes between healthy human individuals. Method: immunoSEQ multiplex PCR; TCRdb's copy keeps in-frame clones and lacks some. The sample contains 2 million to 2.5 million clones, about 93% of which appear only once. The sequenced sample was naive CD8+ T cells from PBMCs. The receptor source for this set is a man aged 18 to 29 in good health. Some clones in this sample may be carry-over from other donors' samples. Both conserved end residues are trimmed from each CDR3. The order of the fields is J gene, V gene, clone size, CDR3 protein. Only part of the rows carry a size: once, few, many, or a class if the clone is expanded.

TRBJ2-3,TRBV28,NA,ASTQTGWGDTQY
TRBJ2-1,TRBV6-5,NA,ASRRGRTTYNEQF
TRBJ2-1,TRBV2,NA,ASTFRGTRYNEQF
TRBJ1-2,TRBV27,NA,ASSSYRDGSGYT
TRBJ1-5,TRBV6-1,NA,ASSEAWWKPQH
TRBJ1-2,TRBV27,NA,ASSLMANPLNLT
TRBJ1-2,TRBV7-9,NA,ASSKEDRGNYGYT
TRBJ2-1,TRBV25-1,NA,ASSEYEAGPYNEQF
TRBJ2-1,TRBV5-4,NA,AERLGSVWF
TRBJ1-5,TRBV18,NA,ASSLEPVQGLYSNQPQH
TRBJ2-7,TRBV5-6,NA,ASSFTSGGRRGSEQY
NA,TRBV29-1,NA,SVEDSYEQY
TRBJ2-1,TRBV6-5,NA,ASSYSSGGERDEQF
TRBJ2-7,TRBV28,NA,ASRPVAGPDYEQY
TRBJ2-7,TRBV10-3,NA,ACSSGSPPGQY
TRBJ2-4,TRBV7-8,NA,ASSLAVAGGVKNIQY
TRBJ2-7,TRBV5-6,NA,ASSPLSSYEQY
TRBJ2-5,TRBV9,NA,ASSVAQGLGETQY
TRBJ1-1,TRBV7-6,NA,ASSPTGFMNTEAF
TRBJ2-7,TRBV9,NA,ASSVGQGGEQY
TRBJ1-5,TRBV27,NA,ASRPIFAGGNQPQH
TRBJ1-4,TRBV7-8,NA,ASRKTGGAANEKLF
TRBJ2-5,TRBV14,NA,ASSPRGSGETQY
TRBJ1-1,TRBV14,NA,ASSQGFFAF
TRBJ1-5,TRBV28,NA,ASSLSASRSNSNQPQH
TRBJ2-7,TRBV7-2,NA,ASSQSASGRPYEQY
TRBJ2-1,TRBV5-6,NA,ASSRGTGADEQF
TRBJ1-1,TRBV5-1,once,ASSLVGDIIEAF
TRBJ2-1,TRBV5-8,NA,ASSLLGSYNEQF
TRBJ2-2,TRBV6-1,NA,ASRDDRVRPGELF
TRBJ2-1,TRBV9,NA,ASSGRGLYNEQF
TRBJ2-3,TRBV5-1,NA,ASSFTGQGIDTQY
TRBJ1-2,TRBV29-1,NA,SVPPGARHGYT
TRBJ2-7,TRBV4-2,NA,ASSHPGQNPYEQY
TRBJ2-3,TRBV13,NA,ASSSGTSSGDTQY
TRBJ2-7,TRBV9,once,ASSVAGTSSYEQY
TRBJ2-7,TRBV9,NA,ASSPSYVDHEQY
TRBJ2-7,TRBV4-1,NA,ASSPSETSALVEQY
TRBJ2-3,TRBV9,NA,ASSVGGLAADTQY
TRBJ2-7,TRBV27,NA,ASSWGLSYEQY
NA,TRBV4-2,NA,ASSQDPGTGDYEQY
TRBJ1-1,TRBV5-1,NA,ASTLLQGVNTEAF
TRBJ2-1,TRBV27,NA,ASSSGQGAYNEQF
TRBJ2-3,TRBV5-6,NA,ASSPLRTDTQY
TRBJ1-4,TRBV7-9,few,ASSSGQGRDEKLF
TRBJ2-7,TRBV6-1,NA,ASSVTGGTYEQY
TRBJ1-1,TRBV9,NA,ASSAGGLTEAF
TRBJ1-2,TRBV9,NA,AITGTGGSRNYGYT
TRBJ2-2,TRBV9,NA,ASSVLSSGGTGELF
TRBJ2-2,TRBV28,NA,ASSPTVYTGELF
TRBJ1-2,TRBV9,NA,ASSVGPGPSGYT
TRBJ2-1,TRBV10-2,NA,ASRLARDNEQF
TRBJ2-1,TRBV7-9,NA,ASSLVRVTGVLIYEQF
TRBJ2-4,TRBV19,once,ASSPGQGNIQY
TRBJ2-7,TRBV28,NA,ASSRQGLYEQY
TRBJ1-1,TRBV5-1,NA,ASTTRGQANTEAF
TRBJ2-2,TRBV9,NA,ASSLGGARTGELF
TRBJ2-7,TRBV2,NA,ASSKWDVSYEQY
TRBJ2-1,TRBV7-9,NA,ASSLVWGLEEQF